This TCR beta chain came from a study of T cells in Graves' hyperthyroidism and ophthalmopathy. Details on this clonotype: Its antigen is not identified.

Graves' hyperthyroidism showing no ophthalmopathy progression within 18 months was considered stable. The diagnostic basis comprised clinical symptoms, serum thyroxine and TRAb, thyroid ultrasound and orbital computed tomography. The PBMCs studied were ones that came from roughly 9.1 ml fresh peripheral blood. Study-wide results and caveats: A 13 V-J model separated ophthalmopathy from stable hyperthyroidism.

V gave up 5 bases and J gave up 5 bases, with 21 bases separating them. The CDR3 is 16 residues long. Germline V CDR1 and CDR2: SGHTA, FQGTGA. Amplified regions were TCR beta CDR3 sequences from RNA transcripts. The primer set for the first-round RT-PCR of the TCR CDR3 was HTBI. TCRdb itself ran the multiplex PCR reads through MiXCR, one entry per CDR3 protein. The data show 350,000 or so distinct CDR3 sequences, with around 20% seen just once and 50% to 65% held by the top ten. The clonotype was recovered from a woman between 50 and 59 years old with Graves' hyperthyroidism. Material for sequencing was blood. V is TRBV7-3 and J is TRBJ1-2, with D possibly TRBD1 on 6 matching bases. DNA for the CDR3: TGTGCCAGCAGCCCCACAGGCGGGGGCGCGGGATATGGCTACACCTTC. The encoded protein is CASSPTGGGAGYGYTF.